These 4 T cell receptor beta chains were sequenced from one sample in a study of shared clonotypes between healthy human individuals (TCRdb year 2020). Receptor libraries were prepared by the immunoSEQ multiplex PCR assay. Sourced from immuneACCESS, this table was stored by TCRdb with only in-frame sequences that have V and J called. A share of the clones is absent; for the studies checked, an unresolved V gene accounts for under half, and the remainder has no known explanation. The sample table shows fewer than 650,000 clones, and less than 80% are seen once. Around 13% of the sample belongs to the ten largest clones. The specimen sequenced was PBMCs. The origin of the receptors is a woman aged 40 to 50 in good health. Some clones in this sample may be carry-over from other donors' samples.

The chain links TRBV7-2 to TRBJ1-1, with D possibly TRBD1 on 6 matching bases. The CDR3 runs to 15 residues. Germline loops: CDR1 SGHTA, CDR2 FQGNSA. The V gene lost 4 bases and the J gene lost 3 bases, with 15 bases spanning the gap. The CDR3 loop reads CASSYTGTLHTEAFF. The CDR3 region has the DNA TGTGCCAGCAGCTATACCGGGACATTGCACACTGAAGCTTTCTTT.

This clone turned up a few times. This chain links TRBV5-1 with TRBJ2-1, with a tentative D call TRBD2 (6 bases). The CDR3 contains 16 residues. V lost 3 bases, J lost 6 bases, and 19 bases lay in between. The germline V gene encodes CDR1 SGHRS and CDR2 YFSETQ. In DNA, the CDR3 is TGCGCCAGCAGCTATGGAGGGAGGACGGCAGTCAATGAGCAGTTCTTC. Protein: CASSYGGRTAVNEQFF.

This clone has just one count. This CDR3 is CASSPLLSSYEQYF. Written as DNA, the CDR3 is TGTGCCAGTAGCCCCCTCTTGAGCTCCTACGAGCAGTACTTC. This chain links TRBV19 with TRBJ2-7; D call uncertain. V was shortened by 6 bases and J by 0 bases, with 12 bases between the two germline ends. CDR1 is LNHDA, CDR2 SQIVND, per germline (reference sequence). The CDR3 has 14 residues.

V gene TRBV28 combines with J gene TRBJ1-5; D is ambiguous. CDR1 MDHEN and CDR2 SYDVKM come from the germline V gene. V was trimmed by 3 bases and J by 6 bases, leaving 12 bases between them. CDR3 size: 14 residues. The chain's CDR3 is CASSLGGKGQPQHF. The CDR3 DNA is TGTGCCAGCAGTTTGGGAGGGAAGGGTCAGCCCCAGCATTTT.